The present T cell receptor (beta chain) was sequenced within a study of blood T cell repertoires in COVID-19. Overall study context: The cDNA or gDNA used as material had been derived from T cells, B-cell-depleted T cells, or PBMCs.

Germline loops: CDR1 MGHRA, CDR2 YSYEKL. This CDR3 contains 16 residues. Trimming removed 4 bases from V and 1 base from J, with 16 bases in between. In the source study's methods: By means of reference gene primer amplification, nucleated cell counts were estimated. Here immunoSEQ multiplex PCR was the method, and the copy in TCRdb shows in-frame clones only, minus some. The V and J calls and clone size were taken over from that table, and D and trimming were inferred from the DNA. The sample consists of about 180,000 clones, over 70% of them appearing once. Participant-given clinical history determined each cohort assignment.

The sample consisted of PBMCs or T cells enriched from blood (not recorded which). V is TRBV4-1 and J is TRBJ1-1; D is possibly TRBD1 (5 bases). The clonotype originates from a woman aged 40 to 50 with acute COVID-19. CDR3 protein: CASSLPVGQGNTEAFF. In DNA form, the CDR3 reads TGCGCCAGCAGCCTCCCGGTGGGGCAGGGGAACACTGAAGCTTTCTTT.